These 30 T cell receptor beta chains were all obtained from the same sample, sequenced in a study of cytomegalovirus exposure and HLA in healthy donors. 60 Vbeta and 13 Jbeta primers were used in PCR. The method was immunoSEQ multiplex PCR; TCRdb's version includes in-frame clones alone and lacks a portion of them. In the table there are around 200,000 clones, 60% to 85% of which are singletons. The material sequenced was PBMCs. The receptors originated from a male donor in good health and CMV-seronegative.

This clone appeared once. CDR3: CASSAGTGGIYGYTF. The CDR3 DNA reads as TGTGCCAGCAGTGCCGGGACAGGGGGTATCTATGGCTACACCTTC. The gene calls are TRBV28 and TRBJ1-2; 11 nucleotides agree with TRBD1. This CDR3 is 15 amino acids long. V trimming: 5 bases; J trimming: 4 bases; junction bases outside the gene matches: 6. Per the germline V gene, CDR1 is MDHEN and CDR2 is SYDVKM.

A single count supports this clone. The chain uses TRBV2 and TRBJ2-1, with 8 bases identical to TRBD1. The CDR3 has 16 amino acids. Germline loops: CDR1 SNHLY, CDR2 FYNNEI. V trimming: 6 bases; J trimming: 6 bases; junction bases outside the gene matches: 13. The CDR3: CASSRAGGGEGNEQFF. In DNA form, the CDR3 reads TGTGCCAGCAGCCGGGCAGGGGGCGGAGAAGGCAATGAGCAGTTCTTC. The variable domain in full, completed from reference TRBV2 and TRBJ2-1, reads EPEVTQTPSHQVTQMGQEVILRCVPISNHLYFYWYRQILGQKVEFLVSFYNNEISEKSEIFDDQFSVERPDGSNFTLKIRSTKLEDSAMYFCASSRAGGGEGNEQFFGPGTRLTVL.

This chain joins TRBV15 and TRBJ1-5; 8 bases agree with TRBD1. CDR1 is LNHNV and CDR2 is YYDKDF in the germline V gene (reference sequence). The CDR3 is 15 residues long. V was pared by 4 bases and J by 2 bases, with 4 bases of the junction left unmatched. The CDR3 sequence is CATSNGQGGNQPQHF. CDR3 nucleotide sequence: TGTGCCACCAGCAATGGACAGGGCGGCAATCAGCCCCAGCATTTT.

This clone was observed a single time. The V call is TRBV28, the J call TRBJ2-2, with TRBD2 matching 10 bases. V dropped 5 bases and J dropped 2; count of bases not matched to a gene: 8. The CDR3 runs 17 residues. CDR1 MDHEN and CDR2 SYDVKM come from the germline V gene. The CDR3 spells CASSRWTSGVNTGELFF. The CDR3 DNA follows: TGTGCCAGCAGTCGATGGACTAGCGGAGTCAACACCGGGGAGCTGTTTTTT. Drawing the rest from reference TRBV28 and TRBJ2-2, the complete variable domain is DVKVTQSSRYLVKRTGEKVFLECVQDMDHENMFWYRQDPGLGLRLIYFSYDVKMKEKGDIPEGYSVSREKKERFSLILESASTNQTSMYLCASSRWTSGVNTGELFFGEGSRLTVL.

The rearrangement uses TRBV2 and TRBJ1-1; TRBD1 might be the D (5 bases). Germline assignment: CDR1 SNHLY and CDR2 FYNNEI. Trimming left V 6 bases short and J 1 base short, with 9 bases between. There are 13 residues in the CDR3. CDR3 region: CASRTEANTEAFF. For the CDR3, the DNA is TGTGCCAGCAGGACAGAAGCGAACACTGAAGCTTTCTTT.

The rearrangement uses TRBV6-5 and TRBJ1-2, with D uncertain. V shed 4 bases and J shed 4 bases, with 7 bases lying between them. The CDR3 runs to 12 residues. Germline V lookup: CDR1 MNHEY, CDR2 SVGAGI. CDR3 in amino acids: CASSSISYGYTF. CDR3 in DNA: TGTGCCAGCAGTTCCATTTCCTATGGCTACACCTTC.

This rearrangement joins TRBV28 to TRBJ2-1, with TRBD2 matching 12 bases. This CDR3 is built from 16 residues. V was pared by 5 bases and J by 6 bases, with 8 bases of the junction left unmatched. CDR1 and CDR2 (germline): MDHEN, SYDVKM. The CDR3 DNA is TGTGCCAGCAGTCCCCCGAGACTAGCGGGAGTCAATGAGCAGTTCTTC. Amino acids: CASSPPRLAGVNEQFF.

The chain has TRBV18 and TRBJ1-5; TRBD1 matches 7 bases. CDR1 KGHSH and CDR2 LQKENI come from the germline V gene. The J segment lost 4 bases and the V segment lost 6 bases, leaving 12 bases of the junction unmatched. There are 16 residues in the CDR3. In DNA form, the CDR3 reads TGTGCCAGCTCGCAATACGAGGGACAGCGTAATCAGCCCCAGCATTTT. It translates to CASSQYEGQRNQPQHF.

In its sample, this clone was seen a few times. V is TRBV10-3 and J is TRBJ2-1; TRBD2 agrees at 8 bases. CDR3 length: 17 residues. With 3 bases clipped from V and 0 bases from J, the junction kept 7 bases outside the gene matches. The germline CDR1 and CDR2 sequences are ENHRY and SYGVKD. The CDR3 DNA reads as TGTGCCATCAGTGATAGAGTAGCGGGGAGCTCCTACAATGAGCAGTTCTTC. Its translation: CAISDRVAGSSYNEQFF.

The chain couples TRBV27 to TRBJ1-1, with D perhaps TRBD1 (6 bases). Trimming stripped 3 bases from V and 0 bases from J, with 14 bases between. CDR3 size: 16 residues. Germline V gene data show CDR1 as MNHEY and CDR2 as SMNVEV (reference sequence). The chain's CDR3 is CASSLTGTIMNTEAFF. CDR3 nucleotides: TGTGCCAGCAGTTTGACAGGCACGATCATGAACACTGAAGCTTTCTTT.

This rearrangement joins TRBV27 to TRBJ2-7; D is unclear. Germline V lookup: CDR1 MNHEY, CDR2 SMNVEV (reference sequence). Trimming cost V 4 bases and J 1 base, with 8 bases left between them. The CDR3 loop spans 13 amino acids. As DNA, the CDR3 is TGTGCCAGCAGTTCGTCGTTGTCCTACGAGCAGTACTTC. Protein product: CASSSSLSYEQYF.

This clone has just one count. This chain joins TRBV19 and TRBJ2-7, with a possible D match to TRBD1 (6 bases). CDR3 length: 15 residues. Trimming removed 3 bases from V and 2 bases from J, with 14 bases in between. CDR1 LNHDA and CDR2 SQIVND come from the germline V gene (reference sequence). The CDR3, as DNA: TGTGCCAGTAGTATCATCCGACAGGACGCCTACGAGCAGTACTTC. It yields the protein CASSIIRQDAYEQYF. The full variable domain, completed using reference TRBV19 and TRBJ2-7, is DGGITQSPKYLFRKEGQNVTLSCEQNLNHDAMYWYRQDPGQGLRLIYYSQIVNDFQKGDIAEGYSVSREKKESFPLTVTSAQKNPTAFYLCASSIIRQDAYEQYFGPGTRLTVT.

This clone turned up a few times. In DNA form, the CDR3 reads TGTGCCAGTAGTACCTCGTTCAGCAATCAGCCCCAGCATTTT. It encodes CASSTSFSNQPQHF. V is TRBV19 and J is TRBJ1-5; no firm D call. CDR1 is LNHDA and CDR2 is SQIVND in the germline V gene (reference sequence). The CDR3 has 14 amino acids. V was pared by 4 bases and J by 1 base, with 8 bases between.

The chain combines TRBV6-6 with TRBJ2-5; TRBD1 agrees at 7 bases. Matching the DNA end better, TRBJ2-7 makes the J call doubtful. The CDR3 consists of 14 residues. CDR1 is MNHNY, CDR2 SVGAGI, per germline (reference sequence). The CDR3 reads CASTTGVRSYEQYF. CDR3 sequence (DNA): TGTGCCAGCACTACAGGGGTTAGGTCCTACGAGCAGTACTTC.

The chain is built from TRBV25-1 and TRBJ2-1, with D maybe TRBD1 (5 bases). Trimming pared 5 bases from V and 7 bases from J, leaving 12 bases between. The CDR3 consists of 13 residues. Germline V gene sequence: CDR1 MGHDK, CDR2 SYGVNS. CDR3 DNA: TGTGCCAGCAGTTTCCAGGGCACGAATGAGCAGTTCTTC. This codes for CASSFQGTNEQFF.

The chain carries TRBV28 and TRBJ1-2; 7 positions agree with TRBD1. Germline V gives CDR1 MDHEN, CDR2 SYDVKM. V was clipped by 3 bases and J by 2 bases; unmatched bases: 15. This CDR3 contains 18 residues. The CDR3 DNA reads as TGTGCCAGCAGTTTGTGGTATCAGTCGTCAGGGGGAAACTATGGCTACACCTTC. Translation: CASSLWYQSSGGNYGYTF.

The J gene is TRBJ1-2, the V gene TRBV7-9; no clear D. Between the trimmed V and J ends, which lost 2 bases and 0 bases, there was a span of 4 bases. Germline CDR1 reads SEHNR; CDR2 reads FQNEAQ (reference sequence). The length of the CDR3 is 13 residues. The CDR3 DNA is TGTGCCAGCAGCTTACCCTCTAACTATGGCTACACCTTC. It translates to CASSLPSNYGYTF.

The chain is built from TRBV19 and TRBJ2-7; the D is unclear. The CDR3 has 14 amino acids. Germline CDR1 and CDR2: LNHDA and SQIVND (reference sequence). V was cut by 6 bases and J by 2 bases, with 14 bases left in between. The CDR3 DNA reads TGTGCCAGTAGCCGCGAGAGTGGTACCTACGAGCAGTACTTC. Translation gives CASSRESGTYEQYF.

The chain recombines TRBV9 with TRBJ1-4, with TRBD1 matching over 8 bases. The CDR3 extends over 14 amino acids. Germline V CDR1 and CDR2: SGDLS, YYNGEE. V shed 10 bases, J shed 4 bases, and the junction held 9 bases outside the gene matches. CDR3 nucleotides: TGTGCCCAGACAGGGGACTTGGGTAATGAAAAACTGTTTTTT. This sequence encodes CAQTGDLGNEKLFF.

J is TRBJ2-1 and V is TRBV4-1, with D tentatively TRBD2 (6 bases). CDR1 is MGHRA and CDR2 is YSYEKL in the germline V gene. V lost 5 bases and J lost 5, with 10 bases in between. The CDR3 spans 13 residues. In DNA, the CDR3 is TGCGCCAGCAGCTTTAGGAGGGACAATGAGCAGTTCTTC. Its translation: CASSFRRDNEQFF.

Comments on this clone: In the same sample, other DNA sequences code for this CDR3. The gene calls are TRBV6-5 and TRBJ1-2; the match to TRBD1 covers 10 bases. Germline assignment: CDR1 MNHEY and CDR2 SVGAGI. The trim removed 2 bases at V and 5 bases at J, leaving 8 bases unmatched. The CDR3 is made up of 16 amino acids. The CDR3 region is CASSYTRTGGGYGYTF. In DNA, the CDR3 is TGTGCCAGCAGTTACACCAGGACAGGGGGGGGATATGGCTACACCTTC.

This clone was recorded a few times. This chain links TRBV7-3 with TRBJ1-3; weak D call: TRBD1 (5 bases). The CDR3 is 13 amino acids. V dropped 5 bases and J dropped 4 bases, with 9 bases sitting between them. Germline CDR1 and CDR2: SGHTA and FQGTGA. The CDR3 loop is CASSPGGGNTIYF. CDR3 bases: TGTGCCAGCAGCCCCGGGGGGGGAAACACCATATATTTT. Filled out from reference TRBV7-3 and TRBJ1-3, the complete variable domain reads GAGVSQTPSNKVTEKGKYVELRCDPISGHTALYWYRQSLGQGPEFLIYFQGTGAADDSGLPNDRFFAVRPEGSVSTLKIQRTERGDSAVYLCASSPGGGNTIYFGEGSWLTVV.

The genes are TRBV5-8 and TRBJ2-7; D ambiguous. The CDR3 runs 13 residues. V gave up 6 bases and J gave up 0 bases, with 10 bases separating them. Germline lookup yields CDR1 SGHTS and CDR2 YDEGEE. The DNA of the CDR3 is TGTGCCAGCACGGGTCTGAACTCCTACGAGCAGTACTTC. Translated, it gives CASTGLNSYEQYF.

This rearrangement joins TRBV5-1 to TRBJ2-2, with D tentatively TRBD2 (5 bases). Looked up from germline, CDR1 is SGHRS and CDR2 is YFSETQ. The V end lost 3 bases, the J end lost 7 bases, and 16 bases lay between the germline ends. This CDR3 has 15 residues. CDR3 in amino acids: CASSSGILPHGELFF. The CDR3 DNA sequence: TGCGCCAGCAGCTCCGGGATCCTACCTCACGGGGAGCTGTTTTTT.

This clone was observed a single time. The rearrangement links TRBV19 to TRBJ1-1; tentative D call: TRBD1 (5 bases). V lost 3 bases and J 9 bases, leaving 11 bases between the germline ends. This CDR3 is built from 12 residues. Germline CDR1 LNHDA, CDR2 SQIVND (reference sequence). The CDR3 sequence: CASSMGEGKAFF. CDR3 sequence (DNA): TGTGCCAGTAGTATGGGGGAGGGTAAAGCTTTCTTT.

The genes are TRBV6-1 and TRBJ2-1; the match to TRBD2 covers 16 bases. Germline CDR1 MNHNS, CDR2 SASEGT. This CDR3 is built from 15 residues. V gave up 6 bases and J gave up 12 bases; unmatched junction bases: 8. The CDR3: CASRRGLAGGFGQFF. The CDR3 DNA reads as TGTGCCAGCAGGAGGGGACTAGCGGGGGGGTTCGGGCAGTTCTTC.

This clone was picked up a small number of times. This chain joins TRBV11-2 and TRBJ1-3; D call uncertain. Trimming shortened V by 1 base and J by 6 bases, and 4 bases separated the two germline ends. This CDR3 is 12 amino acids long. Germline-derived CDR1 and CDR2 are SGHAT and FQNNGV. This CDR3 is CASSLVLNTIYF. CDR3 sequence (DNA): TGTGCCAGCAGCTTAGTTCTAAACACCATATATTTT.

The chain carries TRBV7-2 and TRBJ1-5; no definite D call. Trimming pared 4 bases from V and 0 bases from J, leaving 10 bases between. The CDR3 runs 15 residues. CDR1 and CDR2 from the germline V gene are SGHTA and FQGNSA. The chain's CDR3 is CASSSITGSNQPQHF. The CDR3 DNA sequence: TGTGCCAGCAGCTCGATCACTGGTAGCAATCAGCCCCAGCATTTT.

The V call is TRBV6-5, the J call TRBJ2-2, with TRBD2 matching over 9 bases. CDR1 is MNHEY and CDR2 is SVGAGI in the germline V gene. Trimming removed 7 bases from V and 4 bases from J; junction bases left unmatched: 4. The CDR3 sequence is 14 residues long. The CDR3 loop reads CASNSGGPTGELFF. The CDR3 DNA sequence: TGTGCCAGCAATAGCGGGGGCCCCACCGGGGAGCTGTTTTTT.

CDR3 protein: CASSQVGRGAISPLHF. The CDR3 DNA reads as TGTGCCAGCAGCCAAGTCGGCAGGGGGGCGATTTCACCCCTCCACTTT. The chain is built from TRBV14 and TRBJ1-6, with 7 bases fitting TRBD1. The CDR3 extends over 16 amino acids. Losses at the gene ends were 1 base for V and 9 bases for J; bases not matched to a gene: 9. The V gene's germline CDR1 is SGHDN and CDR2 FVKESK.